This is a list of T cell receptor beta chains from one sample in a study of beta chain features in type 1 diabetes. Some clones are missing from TCRdb's copy, which holds only in-frame ones; the method was immunoSEQ multiplex PCR. The data show 200,000 to 250,000 clones, around 68% seen once. Sequenced input: naive CD4+ T cells from blood. Every receptor here comes from a man between 25 and 39 years old in good health. Both conserved end residues are part of each CDR3. The D gene is left open where the match is weak. Expanded clones are given a class, and other clones once, few, many or no size at all.

D gene: -
clone size: -
J gene: TRBJ1-3
V gene: TRBV7-2
CDR3 protein: CASSLRTSSGNTIYF
CDR3 DNA: TGTGCCAGCAGCCTAAGGACAAGCTCTGGAAACACCATATATTTT

D gene: -
clone size: -
J gene: TRBJ2-2
V gene: TRBV14
CDR3 protein: CASSPRQRTGELFF
CDR3 DNA: TGTGCCAGCAGTCCTAGACAGAGGACCGGGGAGCTGTTTTTT

D gene: -
clone size: -
J gene: TRBJ2-1
V gene: TRBV2
CDR3 protein: CASDALQINEQFF
CDR3 DNA: TGTGCCAGCGACGCGCTCCAAATCAATGAGCAGTTCTTC

D gene: -
clone size: -
J gene: TRBJ1-1
V gene: TRBV10-3
CDR3 protein: CAIRGTQNTEAFF
CDR3 DNA: TGTGCCATCAGAGGGACACAGAACACTGAAGCTTTCTTT

D gene: TRBD1
clone size: -
J gene: TRBJ1-3
V gene: TRBV2
CDR3 protein: CASRTGQTGNTIYF
CDR3 DNA: TGTGCCAGCAGGACAGGGCAGACTGGAAACACCATATATTTT

D gene: -
clone size: once
J gene: TRBJ2-2
V gene: TRBV4-3
CDR3 protein: CASRGLVNTGELFF
CDR3 DNA: TGCGCCAGCAGGGGCCTTGTCAACACCGGGGAGCTGTTTTTT

D gene: -
clone size: -
J gene: TRBJ2-1
V gene: TRBV19
CDR3 protein: CASSSTRAYNEQFF
CDR3 DNA: TGTGCCAGTAGTTCAACCAGAGCCTACAATGAGCAGTTCTTC

D gene: -
clone size: -
J gene: TRBJ2-7
V gene: TRBV29-1
CDR3 protein: CSLEGPREIREQYF
CDR3 DNA: TGCAGCTTGGAAGGGCCCCGAGAGATTCGCGAGCAGTACTTC

D gene: TRBD1
clone size: -
J gene: TRBJ2-7
V gene: TRBV30
CDR3 protein: CAWSGPGQGKFVVAYEQYF
CDR3 DNA: TGTGCCTGGAGTGGGCCGGGACAGGGGAAATTTGTTGTGGCCTACGAGCAGTACTTC

D gene: -
clone size: -
J gene: TRBJ2-3
V gene: TRBV28
CDR3 protein: CASTGPRDTQYF
CDR3 DNA: TGTGCCAGCACAGGCCCGAGAGATACGCAGTATTTT

D gene: -
clone size: -
J gene: TRBJ1-1
V gene: TRBV25-1
CDR3 protein: CASSDRTGRTEAFF
CDR3 DNA: TGTGCCAGCAGTGACCGGACTGGGAGGACTGAAGCTTTCTTT

D gene: -
clone size: -
J gene: TRBJ2-1
V gene: TRBV4-1
CDR3 protein: CASSQDHANEQFF
CDR3 DNA: TGCGCCAGCAGCCAAGATCATGCCAATGAGCAGTTCTTC

D gene: -
clone size: -
J gene: TRBJ2-6
V gene: TRBV7-2
CDR3 protein: CASSSSVVGANVLTF
CDR3 DNA: TGTGCCAGCAGCTCTAGCGTCGTTGGGGCCAACGTCCTGACTTTC

D gene: -
clone size: once
J gene: TRBJ2-3
V gene: TRBV7-2
CDR3 protein: CASSLSGVSTDTQYF
CDR3 DNA: TGTGCCAGCAGCTTAAGCGGAGTTAGCACAGATACGCAGTATTTT

D gene: -
clone size: -
J gene: TRBJ2-7
V gene: TRBV4-2
CDR3 protein: CASSQPRGYEQYF
CDR3 DNA: TGTGCCAGCAGCCAACCCCGGGGCTACGAGCAGTACTTC